These 11 T cell receptor beta chains originate from one sample sequenced in a study of PD-1 blockade in mismatch repair-deficient tumors. The repertoire was sequenced with immunoSEQ multiplex PCR; TCRdb's copy has only in-frame clones and lacks some. The sample includes 65,000 to 80,000 clones, about 78% of them seen just once. The specimen comprised peripheral blood, sampled 2 weeks after starting pembrolizumab. These receptors came from an adult with mismatch repair-deficient cancer.

This clone was detected once. The V gene is TRBV6-4, the J gene TRBJ2-7, with 7 bases matching TRBD2. J lost 5 bases, V lost 5 bases, and 3 bases had no gene match. CDR1 MRHNA and CDR2 SNTAGT come from the germline V gene. CDR3 size: 12 residues. Here the CDR3 DNA reads TGTGCCAGCAGTTTGGGGGGGGACGAGCAGTACTTC. This gives the protein CASSLGGDEQYF.

The chain uses TRBV30 and TRBJ1-2; a possible D gene is TRBD1 (5 bases). Trimming removed 0 bases from V and 5 bases from J, with 10 bases in between. CDR3 length equals 13 residues. Germline V gives CDR1 GTSNPN, CDR2 SVGIG (reference sequence). As DNA, the CDR3 is TGTGCCTGGAGTGTTGGCCAGGGTTATGGCTACACCTTC. It codes for CAWSVGQGYGYTF.

In this sample, this clone turned up once. The chain has TRBV9 and TRBJ2-2; TRBD1 matches at 8 bases. CDR3 length equals 16 residues. V shed 4 bases, J shed 2 bases, and the junction held 7 bases outside the gene matches. Germline CDR1 is SGDLS and CDR2 is YYNGEE. The CDR3 region is CASSSPGTGNTGELFF. CDR3 bases: TGTGCCAGCAGCTCACCCGGGACAGGCAACACCGGGGAGCTGTTTTTT.

The chain carries TRBV28 and TRBJ1-1; no clear D gene. This CDR3 is 16 amino acids long. V was shortened by 4 bases and J by 4 bases, with 19 bases between the two germline ends. CDR1 and CDR2 (germline): MDHEN, SYDVKM. As DNA, the CDR3 is TGTGCCAGCAGTTCCGGGGAGGCGGCCCGGGGCACTGAAGCTTTCTTT. It encodes CASSSGEAARGTEAFF. The whole variable domain, remainder taken from reference TRBV28 and TRBJ1-1, is DVKVTQSSRYLVKRTGEKVFLECVQDMDHENMFWYRQDPGLGLRLIYFSYDVKMKEKGDIPEGYSVSREKKERFSLILESASTNQTSMYLCASSSGEAARGTEAFFGQGTRLTVV.

The V call is TRBV14, the J call TRBJ1-2, with TRBD1 matching over 8 bases. From germline, CDR1 is SGHDN and CDR2 FVKESK. The CDR3 sequence is 15 residues long. The ends lost 6 bases at V and 7 bases at J; junction bases unmatched: 13. In DNA form, the CDR3 reads TGTGCCAGCAGTCCCTTTACGGGACAGGAGACTGGCTACACCTTC. Its translation is CASSPFTGQETGYTF. Filled out from reference TRBV14 and TRBJ1-2, the complete variable domain reads EAGVTQFPSHSVIEKGQTVTLRCDPISGHDNLYWYRRVMGKEIKFLLHFVKESKQDESGMPNNRFLAERTGGTYSTLKVQPAELEDSGVYFCASSPFTGQETGYTFGSGTRLTVV.

V usage is TRBV7-2 and J usage is TRBJ1-3; 7 bases fit TRBD1. The germline V gene encodes CDR1 SGHTA and CDR2 FQGNSA. The CDR3 has 16 residues. V lost 5 bases to trimming and J lost 2 bases; unmatched junction nucleotides: 9. CDR3 loop: CASSLEGTGAGNTIYF. CDR3 DNA sequence: TGTGCCAGCAGCCTGGAGGGCACAGGGGCTGGAAACACCATATATTTT.

The rearrangement joins TRBV7-9 to TRBJ1-1; no reliable D call. V was trimmed by 6 bases and J by 4 bases, leaving 18 bases between them. The CDR3 has 15 amino acids. CDR1 and CDR2 from the germline V gene are SEHNR and FQNEAQ (reference sequence). CDR3 coding DNA: TGTGCCAGCAGACCTCCGATAAGTAAGGGCACTGAAGCTTTCTTT. Its protein product is CASRPPISKGTEAFF.

The rearrangement links TRBV20-1 to TRBJ2-1, with D unclear. The CDR3 sequence is 11 residues long. The V gene lost 1 base and the J gene lost 13 bases, with 11 bases spanning the gap. Per germline, CDR1 DFQATT and CDR2 SNEGSKA (reference sequence). The CDR3 reads CSARVSTSQFF. Written as DNA, the CDR3 is TGCAGTGCTAGAGTCAGTACTTCCCAGTTCTTC.

This chain connects TRBV27 to TRBJ2-3, with 12 bases that match TRBD2. The trim removed 3 bases at V and 1 base at J, leaving 11 bases unmatched. From germline, CDR1 is MNHEY and CDR2 SMNVEV (reference sequence). The CDR3 spans 19 residues. CDR3 nucleotides: TGTGCCAGCAGTTTTCGGCTAGCGGGAGGGCCGTTTGGCACAGATACGCAGTATTTT. It encodes CASSFRLAGGPFGTDTQYF.

The table lists this clone with a few counts. V gene TRBV19 combines with J gene TRBJ1-5; D possibly corresponds to TRBD1 (5 bases). The CDR3 is made up of 14 amino acids. V lost 5 bases, J lost 4 bases, and 12 bases lay in between. Germline V gene lookup returns CDR1 LNHDA and CDR2 SQIVND (reference sequence). CDR3 amino acids: CASSYQQGNQPQHF. In DNA form, the CDR3 reads TGTGCCAGTAGTTATCAGCAGGGTAATCAGCCCCAGCATTTT.

This clone came up a few times. The rearrangement links TRBV5-4 to TRBJ2-1; 9 bases map to TRBD2. This CDR3 is built from 18 residues. Germline trimming cut 5 bases from V and 2 bases from J; bases unmatched to any gene: 14. Germline assignment: CDR1 SGHNT and CDR2 YYREEE (reference sequence). As DNA, the CDR3 is TGTGCCAGCAGACCCACCCCCCCGGGCGGGAGGGCCTACAATGAGCAGTTCTTC. Translation: CASRPTPPGGRAYNEQFF.